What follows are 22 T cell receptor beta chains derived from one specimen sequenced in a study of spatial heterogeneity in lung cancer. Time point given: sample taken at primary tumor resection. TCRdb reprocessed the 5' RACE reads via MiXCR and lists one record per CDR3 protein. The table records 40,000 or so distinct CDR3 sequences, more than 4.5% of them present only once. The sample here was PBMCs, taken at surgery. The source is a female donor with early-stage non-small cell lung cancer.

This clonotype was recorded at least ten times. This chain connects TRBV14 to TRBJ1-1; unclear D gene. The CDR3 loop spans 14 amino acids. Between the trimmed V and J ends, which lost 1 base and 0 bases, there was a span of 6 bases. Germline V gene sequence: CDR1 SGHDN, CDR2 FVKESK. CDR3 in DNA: TGTGCCAGCAGCCAAGTAGCACTGAACACTGAAGCTTTCTTT. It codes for CASSQVALNTEAFF.

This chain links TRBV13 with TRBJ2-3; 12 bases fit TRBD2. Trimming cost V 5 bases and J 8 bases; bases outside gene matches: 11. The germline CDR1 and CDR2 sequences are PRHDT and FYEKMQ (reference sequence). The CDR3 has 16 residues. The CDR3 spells CASSQARTSGEVTQYF. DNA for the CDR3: TGTGCCAGCAGCCAAGCGCGGACTAGCGGGGAAGTTACGCAGTATTTT.

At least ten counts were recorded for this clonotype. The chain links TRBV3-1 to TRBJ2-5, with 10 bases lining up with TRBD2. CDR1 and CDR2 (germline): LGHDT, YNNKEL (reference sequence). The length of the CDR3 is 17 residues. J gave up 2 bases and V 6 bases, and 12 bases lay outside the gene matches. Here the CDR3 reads CASRQLAGPGEQETQYF. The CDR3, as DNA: TGTGCCAGCAGACAACTAGCGGGGCCAGGTGAACAAGAGACCCAGTACTTC.

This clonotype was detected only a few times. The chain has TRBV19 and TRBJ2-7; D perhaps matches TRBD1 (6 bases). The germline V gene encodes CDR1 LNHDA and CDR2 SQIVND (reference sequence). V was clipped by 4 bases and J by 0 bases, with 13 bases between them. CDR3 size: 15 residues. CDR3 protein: CASSTLTGNSYEQYF. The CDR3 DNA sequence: TGTGCCAGTAGTACCCTCACAGGGAACTCCTACGAGCAGTACTTC.

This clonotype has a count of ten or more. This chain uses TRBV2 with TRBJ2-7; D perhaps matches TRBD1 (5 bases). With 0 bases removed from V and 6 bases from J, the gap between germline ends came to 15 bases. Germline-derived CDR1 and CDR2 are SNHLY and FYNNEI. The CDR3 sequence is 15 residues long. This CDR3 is CASSEANRLVGEQYF. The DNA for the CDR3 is TGTGCCAGCAGTGAAGCGAACAGGCTTGTTGGCGAGCAGTACTTC.

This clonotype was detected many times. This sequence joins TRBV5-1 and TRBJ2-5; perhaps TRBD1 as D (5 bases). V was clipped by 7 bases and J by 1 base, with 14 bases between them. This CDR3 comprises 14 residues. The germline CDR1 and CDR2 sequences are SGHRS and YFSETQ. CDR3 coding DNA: TGCGCCAGCGCCTTATGGGGCAGCCAAGAGACCCAGTACTTC. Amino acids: CASALWGSQETQYF. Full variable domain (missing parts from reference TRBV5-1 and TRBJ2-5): KAGVTQTPRYLIKTRGQQVTLSCSPISGHRSVSWYQQTPGQGLQFLFEYFSETQRNKGNFPGRFSGRQFSNSRSEMNVSTLELGDSALYLCASALWGSQETQYFGPGTRLLVL.

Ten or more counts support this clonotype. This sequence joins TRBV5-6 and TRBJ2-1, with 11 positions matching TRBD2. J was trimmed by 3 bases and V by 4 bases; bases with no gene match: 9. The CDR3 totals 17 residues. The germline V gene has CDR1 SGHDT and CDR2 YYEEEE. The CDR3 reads CASSQTSGAAYYNEQFF. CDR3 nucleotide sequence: TGTGCCAGCAGCCAGACTAGCGGGGCGGCGTACTACAATGAGCAGTTCTTC.

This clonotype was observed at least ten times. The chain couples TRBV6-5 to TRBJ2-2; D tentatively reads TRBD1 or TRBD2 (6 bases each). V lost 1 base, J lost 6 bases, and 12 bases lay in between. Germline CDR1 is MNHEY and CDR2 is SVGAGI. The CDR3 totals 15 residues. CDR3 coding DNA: TGTGCCAGCAGTTACTGGGGGCGGGACTCCGGGGAGCTGTTTTTT. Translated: CASSYWGRDSGELFF.

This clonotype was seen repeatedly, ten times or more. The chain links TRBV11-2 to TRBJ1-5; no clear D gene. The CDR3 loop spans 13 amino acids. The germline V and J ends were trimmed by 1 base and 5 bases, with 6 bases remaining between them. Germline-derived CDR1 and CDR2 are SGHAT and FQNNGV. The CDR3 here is CASSLGTDQPQHF. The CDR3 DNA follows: TGTGCCAGCAGCTTAGGGACGGATCAGCCCCAGCATTTT.

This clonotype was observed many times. CDR3 bases: TGCGCCAGCAGCTTGGACGGGAGCGCAGATACGCAGTATTTT. Amino acid sequence: CASSLDGSADTQYF. This chain joins TRBV5-1 and TRBJ2-3; tentative D call: TRBD2 (6 bases). Trimming pared 0 bases from V and 4 bases from J, leaving 9 bases between. Germline values: CDR1 SGHRS, CDR2 YFSETQ. The CDR3 is made up of 14 amino acids.

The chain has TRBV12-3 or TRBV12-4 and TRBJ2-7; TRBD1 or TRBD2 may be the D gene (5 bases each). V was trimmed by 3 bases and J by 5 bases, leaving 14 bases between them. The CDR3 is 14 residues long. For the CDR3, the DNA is TGTGCCAGCAGTTTTACCGGGACGTCCCACGAGCAGTACTTC. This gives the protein CASSFTGTSHEQYF.

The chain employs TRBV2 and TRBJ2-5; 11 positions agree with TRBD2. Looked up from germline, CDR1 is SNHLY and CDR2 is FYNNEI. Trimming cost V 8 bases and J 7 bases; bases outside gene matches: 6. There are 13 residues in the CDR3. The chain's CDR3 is CASSTSGEGTQYF. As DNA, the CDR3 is TGTGCCAGCTCGACTAGCGGGGAGGGGACCCAGTACTTC.

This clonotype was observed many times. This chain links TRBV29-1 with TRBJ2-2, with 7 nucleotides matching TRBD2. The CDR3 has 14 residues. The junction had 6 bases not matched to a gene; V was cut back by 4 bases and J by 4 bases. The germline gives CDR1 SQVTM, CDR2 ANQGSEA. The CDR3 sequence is CSVGLGGITGELFF. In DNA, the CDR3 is TGCAGCGTTGGTTTGGGAGGGATCACCGGGGAGCTGTTTTTT.

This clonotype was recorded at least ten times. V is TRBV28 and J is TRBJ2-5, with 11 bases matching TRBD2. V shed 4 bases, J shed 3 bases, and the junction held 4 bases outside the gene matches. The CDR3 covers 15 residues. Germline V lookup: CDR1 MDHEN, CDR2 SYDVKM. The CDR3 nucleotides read TGTGCCAGCAGTTGGTCTAGCGGGGGGAAAGAGACCCAGTACTTC. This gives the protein CASSWSSGGKETQYF. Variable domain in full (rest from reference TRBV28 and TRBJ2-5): DVKVTQSSRYLVKRTGEKVFLECVQDMDHENMFWYRQDPGLGLRLIYFSYDVKMKEKGDIPEGYSVSREKKERFSLILESASTNQTSMYLCASSWSSGGKETQYFGPGTRLLVL.

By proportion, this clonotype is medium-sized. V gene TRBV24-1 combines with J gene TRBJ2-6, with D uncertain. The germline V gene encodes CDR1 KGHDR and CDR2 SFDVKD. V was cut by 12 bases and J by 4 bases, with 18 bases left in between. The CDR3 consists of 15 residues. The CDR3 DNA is TGTGCCGCCTGCCCCTGGGCGCGAGGGGCCAACGTCCTGACTTTC. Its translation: CAACPWARGANVLTF.

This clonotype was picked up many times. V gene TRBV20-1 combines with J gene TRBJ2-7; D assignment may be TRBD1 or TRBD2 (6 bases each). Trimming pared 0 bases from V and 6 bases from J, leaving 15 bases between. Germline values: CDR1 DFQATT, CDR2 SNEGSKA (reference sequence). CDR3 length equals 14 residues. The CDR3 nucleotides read TGCAGTGCTAGAGATCCTGGGGGGCCGGGCGAGCAGTACTTC. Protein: CSARDPGGPGEQYF.

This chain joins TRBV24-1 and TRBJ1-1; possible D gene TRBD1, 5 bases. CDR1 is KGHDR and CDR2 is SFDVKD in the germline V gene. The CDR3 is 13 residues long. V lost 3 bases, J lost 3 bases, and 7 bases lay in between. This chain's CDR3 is CATSDPGYTEAFF. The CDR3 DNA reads TGTGCCACCAGTGATCCAGGGTACACTGAAGCTTTCTTT.

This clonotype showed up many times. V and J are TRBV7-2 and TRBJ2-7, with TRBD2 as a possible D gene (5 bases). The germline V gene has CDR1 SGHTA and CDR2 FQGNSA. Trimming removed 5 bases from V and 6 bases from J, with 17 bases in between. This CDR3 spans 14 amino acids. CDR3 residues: CASSRRIHEVEQYF. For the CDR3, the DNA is TGTGCCAGCAGCCGGAGGATTCACGAGGTCGAGCAGTACTTC.

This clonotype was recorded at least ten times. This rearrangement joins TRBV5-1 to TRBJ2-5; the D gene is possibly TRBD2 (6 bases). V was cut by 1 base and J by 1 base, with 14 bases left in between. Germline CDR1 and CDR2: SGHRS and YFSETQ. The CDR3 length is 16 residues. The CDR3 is CASSLRSRGTQETQYF. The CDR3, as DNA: TGCGCCAGCAGCTTGCGATCCCGGGGGACCCAAGAGACCCAGTACTTC. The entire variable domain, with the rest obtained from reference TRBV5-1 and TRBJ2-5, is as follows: KAGVTQTPRYLIKTRGQQVTLSCSPISGHRSVSWYQQTPGQGLQFLFEYFSETQRNKGNFPGRFSGRQFSNSRSEMNVSTLELGDSALYLCASSLRSRGTQETQYFGPGTRLLVL.

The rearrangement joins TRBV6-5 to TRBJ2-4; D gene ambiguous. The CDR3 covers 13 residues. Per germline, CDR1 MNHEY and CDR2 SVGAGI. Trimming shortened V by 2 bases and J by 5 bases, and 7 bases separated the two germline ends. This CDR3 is CASSYDPQNIQYF. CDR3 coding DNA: TGTGCCAGCAGTTACGATCCCCAAAACATTCAGTACTTC.

In nucleotides, the CDR3 is TGTGCCAGCAGTTTGACTAGCGGGGGGAACAATGAGCAGTTCTTC. Translation: CASSLTSGGNNEQFF. V is TRBV6-4 and J is TRBJ2-1, with 13 positions matching TRBD2. Germline CDR1 and CDR2: MRHNA and SNTAGT. The CDR3 is made up of 15 amino acids. V gave up 5 bases and J gave up 5 bases; unmatched junction bases: 3.

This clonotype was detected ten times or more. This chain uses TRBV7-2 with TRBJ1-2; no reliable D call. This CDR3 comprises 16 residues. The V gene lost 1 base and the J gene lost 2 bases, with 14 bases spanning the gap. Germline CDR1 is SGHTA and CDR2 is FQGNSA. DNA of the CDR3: TGTGCCAGCAGCTTAGAGGGCAGATTAACCAACTATGGCTACACCTTC. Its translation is CASSLEGRLTNYGYTF.